Each of the 10 T cell receptor beta chains below was sequenced from the same sample in a study of cytomegalovirus exposure and HLA in healthy donors. Primers included in the PCR were 60 Vbeta and 13 Jbeta primers. The method was immunoSEQ multiplex PCR; TCRdb's version includes in-frame clones alone and lacks a portion of them. The data hold around 170,000 clones, with 75% to 85% observed a single time. Sequencing input: PBMCs. The origin of the receptors is a man aged 18-30 years in good health and CMV-seronegative.

DNA for the CDR3: TGTGCCAGCAGCCTAGCGGGGGTCCCGGAGACCCAGTACTTC. Its translation is CASSLAGVPETQYF. The chain links TRBV5-6 to TRBJ2-5; 10 bases are shared with TRBD2. J gave up 5 bases and V 4 bases, and 5 bases lay outside the gene matches. CDR1 is SGHDT, CDR2 YYEEEE, per germline. The CDR3 has 14 residues.

This clone showed up just once. The CDR3 is CASSILAGGPNTGELFF. The CDR3 coding sequence is TGTGCCAGCAGCATCCTAGCGGGGGGGCCGAACACCGGGGAGCTGTTTTTT. V gene TRBV7-9 combines with J gene TRBJ2-2, with 12 bases aligning to TRBD2. This CDR3 comprises 17 residues. V was clipped by 5 bases and J by 0 bases; unmatched bases: 4. Germline CDR1 and CDR2: SEHNR and FQNEAQ (reference sequence).

The CDR3 DNA reads TGTGCCAGTAGTAACCAACCGGGACTAGCGAACAATGAGCAGTTCTTC. Its protein is CASSNQPGLANNEQFF. This chain uses TRBV19 with TRBJ2-1; 10 bases match TRBD2. With 4 bases clipped from V and 5 bases from J, the junction kept 8 bases outside the gene matches. This CDR3 is built from 16 residues. CDR1 and CDR2 from the germline V gene are LNHDA and SQIVND (reference sequence).

In DNA, the CDR3 is TGTGCCAGCAGCCCCCAGCGGAGCCAAGAGACCCAGTACTTC. Its protein product is CASSPQRSQETQYF. The chain carries TRBV11-3 and TRBJ2-5; perhaps TRBD2 as D (5 bases). V was trimmed by 5 bases and J by 1 base, leaving 11 bases between them. The germline V gene encodes CDR1 SGHNT and CDR2 YENEEA. This CDR3 comprises 14 residues. The whole variable domain, filled in from reference TRBV11-3 and TRBJ2-5, reads EAGVVQSPRYKIIEKKQPVAFWCNPISGHNTLYWYLQNLGQGPELLIRYENEEAVDDSQLPKDRFSAERLKGVDSTLKIQPAELGDSAVYLCASSPQRSQETQYFGPGTRLLVL.

CDR3 coding DNA: TGTGCCAGCAGTTTATTAGTGTCCCTTTCCTACAATGAGCAGTTCTTC. The encoded protein is CASSLLVSLSYNEQFF. V gene TRBV28 combines with J gene TRBJ2-1; D gene unclear. V was clipped by 1 base and J by 1 base, with 11 bases between them. Germline CDR1 MDHEN, CDR2 SYDVKM. The CDR3 totals 16 residues.

V and J are TRBV18 and TRBJ2-7; TRBD2 matches 12 bases. Germline trimming cut 3 bases from V and 2 bases from J; bases unmatched to any gene: 8. The CDR3 spans 17 residues. In germline, CDR1 is KGHSH, CDR2 LQKENI. DNA for the CDR3: TGTGCCAGCTCACCGTACCCTAGCGGGAGGGGACCCTACGAGCAGTACTTC. This encodes CASSPYPSGRGPYEQYF.

The rearrangement links TRBV6-6 to TRBJ2-7, with 8 bases matching TRBD1. The germline gives CDR1 MNHNY, CDR2 SVGAGI (reference sequence). V shed 8 bases, J shed 6 bases, and the junction held 9 bases outside the gene matches. This CDR3 contains 13 residues. The CDR3 nucleotides are TGTGCCAGCGGGCGCGGACAGGGTCGCGAGCAGTACTTC. Residues: CASGRGQGREQYF.

The rearrangement uses TRBV12-5 and TRBJ1-5, with D hard to call. The CDR3 is 11 amino acids. V was trimmed by 3 bases and J by 8 bases, leaving 5 bases between them. Germline lookup yields CDR1 LGHNT and CDR2 FRNRAP. CDR3 amino acids: CASGLQKPQHF. CDR3 bases: TGTGCTAGTGGTTTACAGAAGCCCCAGCATTTT.

This chain joins TRBV27 and TRBJ2-2; TRBD2 agrees at 12 bases. The CDR3 is 19 amino acids. Unmatched junction bases numbered 8, after V lost 2 bases and J lost 1 base. Germline V CDR1 and CDR2: MNHEY, SMNVEV (reference sequence). The CDR3 region has the DNA TGTGCCAGCAGTTTACGGCCCCCGACTAGCGGGGGGAACACCGGGGAGCTGTTTTTT. This encodes CASSLRPPTSGGNTGELFF.

The genes are TRBV5-4 and TRBJ2-7, with TRBD1 matching over 8 bases. Germline CDR1 reads SGHNT; CDR2 reads YYREEE (reference sequence). V dropped 4 bases and J dropped 6; count of bases not matched to a gene: 6. The length of the CDR3 is 13 residues. The CDR3 loop reads CASSRDRSFEQYF. Here the CDR3 DNA reads TGTGCCAGCAGCCGGGACAGGAGTTTCGAGCAGTACTTC.